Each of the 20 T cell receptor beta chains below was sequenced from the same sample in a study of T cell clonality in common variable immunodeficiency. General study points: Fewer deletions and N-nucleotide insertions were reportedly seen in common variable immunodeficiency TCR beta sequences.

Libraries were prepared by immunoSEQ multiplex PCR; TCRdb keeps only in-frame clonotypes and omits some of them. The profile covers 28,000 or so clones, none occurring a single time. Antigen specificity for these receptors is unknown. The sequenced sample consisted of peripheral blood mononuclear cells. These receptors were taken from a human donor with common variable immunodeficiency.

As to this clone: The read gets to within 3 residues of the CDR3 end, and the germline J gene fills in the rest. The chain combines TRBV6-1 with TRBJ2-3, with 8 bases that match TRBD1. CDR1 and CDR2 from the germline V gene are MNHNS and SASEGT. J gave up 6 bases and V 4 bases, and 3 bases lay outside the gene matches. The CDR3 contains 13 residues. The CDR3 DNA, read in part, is TGTGCCAGCAGTGGACAGGGGTTGGATACG. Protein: CASSGQGLDT. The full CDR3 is CASSGQGLDTQYF.

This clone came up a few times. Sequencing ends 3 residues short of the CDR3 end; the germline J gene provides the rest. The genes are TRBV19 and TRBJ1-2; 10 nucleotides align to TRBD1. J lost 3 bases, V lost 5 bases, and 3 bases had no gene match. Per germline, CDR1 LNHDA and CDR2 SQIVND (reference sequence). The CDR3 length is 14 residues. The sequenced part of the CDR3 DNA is TGTGCCAGTAGTGACAGGGGGCGCGACTATGGC. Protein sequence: CASSDRGRDYG. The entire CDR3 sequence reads CASSDRGRDYGYTF.

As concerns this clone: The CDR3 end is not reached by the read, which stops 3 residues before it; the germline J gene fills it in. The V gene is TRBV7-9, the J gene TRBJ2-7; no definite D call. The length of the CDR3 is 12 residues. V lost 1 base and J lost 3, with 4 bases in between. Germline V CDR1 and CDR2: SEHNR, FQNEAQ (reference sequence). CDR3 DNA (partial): TGTGCCAGCAGCTTAGGTAGCTACGAG. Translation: CASSLGSYE. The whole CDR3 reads CASSLGSYEQYF.

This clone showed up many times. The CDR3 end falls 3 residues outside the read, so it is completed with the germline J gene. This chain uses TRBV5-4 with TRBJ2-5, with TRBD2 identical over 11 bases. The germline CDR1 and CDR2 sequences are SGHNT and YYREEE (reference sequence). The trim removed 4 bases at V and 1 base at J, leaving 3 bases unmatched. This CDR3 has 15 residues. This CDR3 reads CASSPTSGAQETQYF. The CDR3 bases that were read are TGTGCCAGCAGCCCGACTAGCGGGGCCCAAGAGACC.

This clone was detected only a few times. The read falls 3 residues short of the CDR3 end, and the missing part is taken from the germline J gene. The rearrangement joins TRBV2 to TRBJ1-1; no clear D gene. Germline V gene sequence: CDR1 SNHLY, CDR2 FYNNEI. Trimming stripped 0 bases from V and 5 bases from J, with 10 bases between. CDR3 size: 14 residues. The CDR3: CASSEASQKTEAFF. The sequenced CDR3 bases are TGTGCCAGCAGTGAAGCGTCACAGAAAACTGAA.

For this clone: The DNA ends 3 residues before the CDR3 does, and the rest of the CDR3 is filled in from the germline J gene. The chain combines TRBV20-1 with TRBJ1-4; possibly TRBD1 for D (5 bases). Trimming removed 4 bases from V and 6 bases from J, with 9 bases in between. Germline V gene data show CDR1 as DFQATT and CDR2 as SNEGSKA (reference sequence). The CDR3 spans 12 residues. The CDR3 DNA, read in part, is TGCAGTGCTACAGGGAGTGATGAAAAA. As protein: CSATGSDEK. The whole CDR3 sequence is CSATGSDEKLFF.

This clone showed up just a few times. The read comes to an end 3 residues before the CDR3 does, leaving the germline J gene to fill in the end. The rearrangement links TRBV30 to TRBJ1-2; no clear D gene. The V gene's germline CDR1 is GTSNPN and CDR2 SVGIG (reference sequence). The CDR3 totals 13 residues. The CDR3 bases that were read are TGTGCCTCGAATCTGGGCAGGCAGAACAAG. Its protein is CASNLGRQNK. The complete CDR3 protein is CASNLGRQNKYTF. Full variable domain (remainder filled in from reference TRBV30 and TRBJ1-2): SQTIHQWPATLVQPVGSPLSLECTVEGTSNPNLYWYRQAAGRGLQLLFYSVGIGQISSEVPQNLSASRPQDRQFILSSKKLLLSDSGFYLCASNLGRQNKYTFGSGTRLTVV.

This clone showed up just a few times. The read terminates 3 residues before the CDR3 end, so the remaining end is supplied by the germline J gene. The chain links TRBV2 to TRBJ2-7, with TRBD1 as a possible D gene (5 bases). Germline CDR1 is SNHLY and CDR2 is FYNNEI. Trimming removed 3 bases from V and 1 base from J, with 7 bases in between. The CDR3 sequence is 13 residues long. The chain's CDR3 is CASSDQGSYEQYF. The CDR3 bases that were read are TGTGCCAGCAGTGATCAGGGTTCCTACGAG.

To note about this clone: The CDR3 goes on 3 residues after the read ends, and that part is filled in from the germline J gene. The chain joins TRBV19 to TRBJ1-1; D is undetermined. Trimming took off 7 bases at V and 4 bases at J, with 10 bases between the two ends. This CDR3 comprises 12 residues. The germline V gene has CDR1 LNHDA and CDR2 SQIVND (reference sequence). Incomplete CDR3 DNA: TGTGCCAGTACGCGGGGTATCACTGAA. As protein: CASTRGITE. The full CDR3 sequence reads CASTRGITEAFF.

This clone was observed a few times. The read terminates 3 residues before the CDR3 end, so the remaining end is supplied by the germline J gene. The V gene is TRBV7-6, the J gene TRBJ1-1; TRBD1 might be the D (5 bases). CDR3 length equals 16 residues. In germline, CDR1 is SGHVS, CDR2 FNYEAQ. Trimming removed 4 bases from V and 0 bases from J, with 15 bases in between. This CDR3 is CASSSRPTDLNTEAFF. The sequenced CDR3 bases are TGTGCCAGCAGCTCCCGACCGACAGACCTGAACACTGAA. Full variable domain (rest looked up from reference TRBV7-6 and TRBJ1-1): GAGVSQSPRYKVTKRGQDVALRCDPISGHVSLYWYRQALGQGPEFLTYFNYEAQQDKSGLPNDRFSAERPEGSISTLTIQRTEQRDSAMYRCASSSRPTDLNTEAFFGQGTRLTVV.

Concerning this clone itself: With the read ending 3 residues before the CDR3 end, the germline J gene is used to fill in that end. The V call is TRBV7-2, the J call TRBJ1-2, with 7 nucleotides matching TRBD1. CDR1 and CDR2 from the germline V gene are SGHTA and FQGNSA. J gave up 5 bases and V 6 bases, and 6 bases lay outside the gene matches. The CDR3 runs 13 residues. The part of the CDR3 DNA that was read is TGTGCCAGCAGACCCCGGACAGGTTATGGC. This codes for CASRPRTGYG. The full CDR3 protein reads CASRPRTGYGYTF.

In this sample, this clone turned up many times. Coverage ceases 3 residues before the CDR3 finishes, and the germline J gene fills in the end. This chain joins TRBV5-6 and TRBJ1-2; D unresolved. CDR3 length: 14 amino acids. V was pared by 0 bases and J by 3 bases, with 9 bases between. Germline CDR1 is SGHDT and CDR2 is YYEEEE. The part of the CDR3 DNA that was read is TGTGCCAGCAGCTTGGCCAGGCAGGACTATGGC. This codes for CASSLARQDYG. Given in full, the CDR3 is CASSLARQDYGYTF. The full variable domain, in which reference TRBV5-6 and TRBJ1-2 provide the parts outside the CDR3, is DAGVTQSPTHLIKTRGQQVTLRCSPKSGHDTVSWYQQALGQGPQFIFQYYEEEERQRGNFPDRFSGHQFPNYSSELNVNALLLGDSALYLCASSLARQDYGYTFGSGTRLTVV.

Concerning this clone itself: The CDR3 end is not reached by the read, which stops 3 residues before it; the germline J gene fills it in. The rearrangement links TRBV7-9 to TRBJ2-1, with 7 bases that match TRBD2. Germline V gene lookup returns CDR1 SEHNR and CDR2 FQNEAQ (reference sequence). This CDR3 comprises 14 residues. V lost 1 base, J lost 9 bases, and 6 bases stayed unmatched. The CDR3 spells CASSLDGTILEQFF. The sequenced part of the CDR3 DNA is TGTGCCAGCAGCTTAGACGGGACTATTCTTGAG.

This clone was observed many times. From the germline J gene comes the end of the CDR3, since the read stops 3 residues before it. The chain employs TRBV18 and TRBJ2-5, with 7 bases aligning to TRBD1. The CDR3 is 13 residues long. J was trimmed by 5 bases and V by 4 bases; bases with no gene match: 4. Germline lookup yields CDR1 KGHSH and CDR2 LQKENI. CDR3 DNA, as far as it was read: TGTGCCAGCTCACGAGACAGGGACGAGACC. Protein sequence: CASSRDRDET. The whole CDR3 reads CASSRDRDETQYF.

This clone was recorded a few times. The CDR3 bases that were read are TGTGCCAGTATCTTCAGGGGTTGTTGCACAGATACG. It codes for CASIFRGCCTDT. The CDR3 in full is CASIFRGCCTDTQYF. The genes are TRBV19 and TRBJ2-3; a weak D match, TRBD1 (6 bases). The read halts 3 residues ahead of the CDR3 end, with the missing end drawn from the germline J gene. Deletions cut 7 bases from V and 1 base from J, with 15 bases between. This CDR3 is built from 15 residues. The germline V gene encodes CDR1 LNHDA and CDR2 SQIVND (reference sequence). The full variable domain, rest sourced from reference TRBV19 and TRBJ2-3, is DGGITQSPKYLFRKEGQNVTLSCEQNLNHDAMYWYRQDPGQGLRLIYYSQIVNDFQKGDIAEGYSVSREKKESFPLTVTSAQKNPTAFYLCASIFRGCCTDTQYFGPGTRLTVL.

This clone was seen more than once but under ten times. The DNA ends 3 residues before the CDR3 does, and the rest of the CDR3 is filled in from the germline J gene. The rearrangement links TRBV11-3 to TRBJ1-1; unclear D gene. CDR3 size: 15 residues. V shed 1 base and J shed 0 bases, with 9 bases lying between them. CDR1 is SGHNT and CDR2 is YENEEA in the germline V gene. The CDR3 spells CASSLGNSMNTEAFF. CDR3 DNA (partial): TGTGCCAGCAGCTTAGGGAACAGTATGAACACTGAA.

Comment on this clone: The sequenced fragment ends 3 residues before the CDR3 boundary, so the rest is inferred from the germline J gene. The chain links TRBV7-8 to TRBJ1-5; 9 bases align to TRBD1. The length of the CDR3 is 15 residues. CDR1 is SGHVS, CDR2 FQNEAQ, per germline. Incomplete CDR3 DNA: TGTGCCAGCAGCCCACAAGACAGGGGGGGGAACCCC. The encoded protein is CASSPQDRGGNP. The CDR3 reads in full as CASSPQDRGGNPQHF.

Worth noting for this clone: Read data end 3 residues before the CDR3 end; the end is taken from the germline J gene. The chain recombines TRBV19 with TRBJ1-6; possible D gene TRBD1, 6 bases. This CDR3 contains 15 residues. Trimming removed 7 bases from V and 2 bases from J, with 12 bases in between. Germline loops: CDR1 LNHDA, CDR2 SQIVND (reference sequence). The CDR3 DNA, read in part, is TGTGCCAGTACCGGCCGGGACACCTATAATTCACCC. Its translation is CASTGRDTYNSP. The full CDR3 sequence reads CASTGRDTYNSPLHF.

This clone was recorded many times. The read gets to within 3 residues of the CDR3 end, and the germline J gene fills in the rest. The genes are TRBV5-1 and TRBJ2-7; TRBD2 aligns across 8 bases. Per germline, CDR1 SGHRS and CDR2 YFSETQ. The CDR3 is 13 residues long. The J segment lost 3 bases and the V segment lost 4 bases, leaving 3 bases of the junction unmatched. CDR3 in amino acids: CASSTTSGYEQYF. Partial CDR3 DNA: TGCGCCAGCAGCACTACTAGCGGCTACGAG.

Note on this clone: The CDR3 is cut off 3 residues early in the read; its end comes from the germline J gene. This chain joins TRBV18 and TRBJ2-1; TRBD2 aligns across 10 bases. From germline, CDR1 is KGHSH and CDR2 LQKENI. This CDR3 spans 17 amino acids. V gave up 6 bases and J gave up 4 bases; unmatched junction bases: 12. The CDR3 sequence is CASSSLAGASTYNEQFF. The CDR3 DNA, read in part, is TGTGCCAGCTCCAGCCTAGCGGGGGCCTCCACGTACAATGAG.